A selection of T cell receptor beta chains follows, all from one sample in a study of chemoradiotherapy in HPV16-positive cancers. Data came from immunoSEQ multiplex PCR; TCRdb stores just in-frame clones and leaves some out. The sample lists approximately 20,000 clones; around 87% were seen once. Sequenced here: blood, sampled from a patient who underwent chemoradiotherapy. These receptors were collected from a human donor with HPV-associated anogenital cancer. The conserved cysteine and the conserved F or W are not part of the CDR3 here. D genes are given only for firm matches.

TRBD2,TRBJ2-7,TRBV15,ATSSSSGGSYEQY
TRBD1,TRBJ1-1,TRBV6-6,ASSDRGAEAF
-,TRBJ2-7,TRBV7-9,ASSSVSYEQY
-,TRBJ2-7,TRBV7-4,ATQARVYEQY
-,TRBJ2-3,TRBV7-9,ASSLAGQRTDTQY
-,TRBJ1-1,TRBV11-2,ASSFLQRGNTEAF
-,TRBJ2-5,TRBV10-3,AIRADSSQETQY
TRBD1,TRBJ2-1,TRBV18,ASSSNSPGQGTYNEQF
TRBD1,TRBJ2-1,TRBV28,ASFSGTGKVNEQF
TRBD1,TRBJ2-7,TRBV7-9,ASSSNPGQGAGEQY
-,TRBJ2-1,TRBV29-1,SVEGQGGLGNEQF
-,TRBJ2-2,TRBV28,ASSRQVNGELF
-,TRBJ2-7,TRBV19,ASSISVRHEQY
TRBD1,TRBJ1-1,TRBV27,ASSPRDRVVAF
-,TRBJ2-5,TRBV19,ASSIAGETQY
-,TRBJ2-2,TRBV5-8,ASSPPYWSTGELF
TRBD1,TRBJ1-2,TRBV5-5,ASSLAGTVGLYGYT
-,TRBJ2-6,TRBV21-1,ASSKEGRGNHERCCGANVLT
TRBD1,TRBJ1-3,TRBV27,ASSLTGGSSGNTIY
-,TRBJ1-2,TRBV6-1,ASSDSNYGYT
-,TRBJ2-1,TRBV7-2,ASSATNSGNEQF
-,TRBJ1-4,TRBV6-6,ASKHREFDEKLF
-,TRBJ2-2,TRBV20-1,SASDAGELF
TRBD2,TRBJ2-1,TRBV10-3,AIGTSGRANNEQF
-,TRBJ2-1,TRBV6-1,ASRPGSRPPF
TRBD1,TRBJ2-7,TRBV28,ASSSGTGGFTGYEQY
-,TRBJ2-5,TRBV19,ASSKEQDALGKTQY
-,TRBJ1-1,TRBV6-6,ASSLGRQNTEAF
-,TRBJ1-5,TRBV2,ASSQGSNQPQH
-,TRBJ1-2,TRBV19,ASSISPLMGANYGYT
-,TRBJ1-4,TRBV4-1,ASSQVPPGTRGEKLF
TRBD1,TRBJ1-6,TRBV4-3,ASSLDGTDYNSPLH
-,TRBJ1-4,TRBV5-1,ASSPGVVEKLF
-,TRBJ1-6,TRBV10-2,ASRSGPGVSPLH
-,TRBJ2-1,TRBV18,ASSPFNEQF
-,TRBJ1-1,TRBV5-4,ASSPGPSNTEAF
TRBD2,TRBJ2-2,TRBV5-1,ASSPGVLASGGVGELF
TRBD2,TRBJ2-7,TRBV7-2,ASSLGPSGRAYEQY
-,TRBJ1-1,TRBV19,ASSVWVVDTEAF
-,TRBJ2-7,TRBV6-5,ASSRGYEQY
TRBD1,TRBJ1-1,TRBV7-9,ASSPIDGTVNTEAF
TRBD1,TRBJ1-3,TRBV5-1,ASSLNGQGSGNTIY
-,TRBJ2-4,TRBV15,ATSRDHLGGIQY